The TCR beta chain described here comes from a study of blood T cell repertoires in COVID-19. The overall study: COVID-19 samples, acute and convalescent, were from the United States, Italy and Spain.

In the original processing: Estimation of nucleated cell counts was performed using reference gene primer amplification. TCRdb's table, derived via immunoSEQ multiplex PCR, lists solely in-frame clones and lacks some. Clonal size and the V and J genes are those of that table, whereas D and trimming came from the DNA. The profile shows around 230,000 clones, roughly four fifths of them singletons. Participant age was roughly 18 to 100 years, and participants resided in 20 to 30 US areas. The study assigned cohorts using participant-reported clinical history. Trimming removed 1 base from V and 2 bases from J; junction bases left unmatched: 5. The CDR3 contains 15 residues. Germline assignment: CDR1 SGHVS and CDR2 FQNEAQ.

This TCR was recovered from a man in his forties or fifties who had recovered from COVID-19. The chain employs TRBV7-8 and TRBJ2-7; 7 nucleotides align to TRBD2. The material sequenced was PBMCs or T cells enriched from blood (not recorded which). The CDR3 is CASSLGGGRTYEQYF. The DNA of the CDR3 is TGTGCCAGCAGCTTAGGTGGCGGGAGAACCTACGAGCAGTACTTC.